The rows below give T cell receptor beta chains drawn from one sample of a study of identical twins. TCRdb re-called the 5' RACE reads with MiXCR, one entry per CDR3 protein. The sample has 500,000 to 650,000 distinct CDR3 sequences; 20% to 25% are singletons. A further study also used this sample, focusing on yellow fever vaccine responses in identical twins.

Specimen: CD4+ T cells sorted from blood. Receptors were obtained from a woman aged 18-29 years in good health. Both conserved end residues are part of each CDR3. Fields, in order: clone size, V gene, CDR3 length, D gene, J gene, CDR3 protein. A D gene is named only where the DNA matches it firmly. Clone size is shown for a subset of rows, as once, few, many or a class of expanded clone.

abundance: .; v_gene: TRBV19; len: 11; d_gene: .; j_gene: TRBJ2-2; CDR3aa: CASKLSGELFF
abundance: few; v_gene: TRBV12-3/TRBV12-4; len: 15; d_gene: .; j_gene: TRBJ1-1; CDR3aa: CASSFMTTQPRLAFF
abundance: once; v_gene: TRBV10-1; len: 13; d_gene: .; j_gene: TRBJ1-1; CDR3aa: CASSHPGNTEAFF
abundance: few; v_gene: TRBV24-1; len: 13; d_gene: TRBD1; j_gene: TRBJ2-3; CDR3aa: CATRDRAADTQYF
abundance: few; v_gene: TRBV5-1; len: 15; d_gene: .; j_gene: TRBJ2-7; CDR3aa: CASSLGGSYLREQYF
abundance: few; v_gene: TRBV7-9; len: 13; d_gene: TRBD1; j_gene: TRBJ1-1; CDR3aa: CASSLSLRGQAFF
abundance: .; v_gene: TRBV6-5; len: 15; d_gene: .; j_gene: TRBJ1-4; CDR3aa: CASSYFGGEDEKLFF
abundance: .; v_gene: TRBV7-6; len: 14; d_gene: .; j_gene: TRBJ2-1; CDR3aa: CASSGQSKLNEQFF
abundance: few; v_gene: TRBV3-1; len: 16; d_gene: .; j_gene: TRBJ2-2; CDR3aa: CASSQGQLVNTGELFF
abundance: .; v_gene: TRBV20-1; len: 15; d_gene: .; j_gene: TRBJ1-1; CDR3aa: CSASPTRGMNTEAFF
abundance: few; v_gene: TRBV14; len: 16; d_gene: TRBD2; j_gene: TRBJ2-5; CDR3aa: CASSQERGGIQETQYF
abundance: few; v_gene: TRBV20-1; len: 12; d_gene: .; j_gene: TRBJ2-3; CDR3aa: CSASLHTDTQYF
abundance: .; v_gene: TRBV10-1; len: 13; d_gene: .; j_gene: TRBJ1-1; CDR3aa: CASSESWNTEAFF
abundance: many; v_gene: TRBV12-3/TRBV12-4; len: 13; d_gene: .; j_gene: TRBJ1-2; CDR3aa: CASSLNRNYGYTF
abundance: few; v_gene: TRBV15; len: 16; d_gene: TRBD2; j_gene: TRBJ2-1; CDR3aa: CATSRDLAGEFNEQFF
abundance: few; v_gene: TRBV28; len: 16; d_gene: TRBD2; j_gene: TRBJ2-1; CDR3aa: CASISDVAGGDNEQFF
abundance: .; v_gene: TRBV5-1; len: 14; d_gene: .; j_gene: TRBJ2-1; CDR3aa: CASSLAFDGNEQFF
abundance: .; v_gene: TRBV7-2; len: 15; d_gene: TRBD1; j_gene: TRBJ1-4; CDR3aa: CASSFFTGGGEKLFF
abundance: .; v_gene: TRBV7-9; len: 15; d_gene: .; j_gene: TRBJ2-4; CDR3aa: CASRGSTLAKNIQYF
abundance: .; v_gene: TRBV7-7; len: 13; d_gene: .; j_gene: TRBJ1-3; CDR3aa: CASSPSGSDTIYF
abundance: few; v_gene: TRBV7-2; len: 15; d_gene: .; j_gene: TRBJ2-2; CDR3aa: CASSLSWTNTGELFF